A single sample is the source of the 5 T cell receptor beta chains below, sequenced in a study of shared clonotypes between healthy human individuals. TCRdb's copy holds only in-frame clones and misses some; the assay was immunoSEQ multiplex PCR. In the table there are about 1,500,000 clones, around 97% of which are singletons. What was sequenced was naive CD4+ T cells sorted from blood. The subset was: CD45RA+ positively selected. These receptors were taken from a man younger than 45 in good health.

This sequence joins TRBV5-1 and TRBJ2-5; D unclear. The CDR3 extends over 14 amino acids. V lost 4 bases to trimming and J lost 5 bases, with 15 bases between them. Germline CDR1 SGHRS, CDR2 YFSETQ. The CDR3 DNA sequence: TGCGCCAGCAGCGGTACGGGCATTGGGGAGACCCAGTACTTC. Translating it yields CASSGTGIGETQYF.

The V gene is TRBV4-1, the J gene TRBJ1-1, with D possibly matching TRBD1 (6 bases). Trimming removed 4 bases at V and 5 bases at J, with 14 bases between. The CDR3 is 14 amino acids. Germline V gene data show CDR1 as MGHRA and CDR2 as YSYEKL. The CDR3 DNA sequence: TGCGCCAGCAGCCCCAGACTAGGGGGGACTGAAGCTTTCTTT. Its translation: CASSPRLGGTEAFF.

This CDR3 reads CASSLNNPNTGELFF. The CDR3 DNA is TGTGCCAGCAGCTTAAACAACCCGAACACCGGGGAGCTGTTTTTT. The chain carries TRBV11-3 and TRBJ2-2; D not resolved. CDR1 is SGHNT, CDR2 YENEEA, per germline. V was shortened by 2 bases and J by 0 bases, with 7 bases between the two germline ends. This CDR3 has 15 amino acids.

The V and J genes are TRBV7-9 and TRBJ2-3, with D perhaps matching TRBD2 (6 bases). The CDR3 loop spans 19 amino acids. Germline V gene sequence: CDR1 SEHNR, CDR2 FQNEAQ (reference sequence). V lost 5 bases to trimming and J lost 2 bases, with 26 bases between them. The CDR3 nucleotides read TGTGCCAGCAGCCTAACCCGGGAGCTATTCAGGGTGCTCACAGATACGCAGTATTTT. Translation gives CASSLTRELFRVLTDTQYF.

The rearrangement uses TRBV2 and TRBJ2-5; D may be TRBD1 (5 bases). V was shortened by 6 bases and J by 1 base, with 9 bases between the two germline ends. CDR3 length: 13 amino acids. Germline V gene data show CDR1 as SNHLY and CDR2 as FYNNEI. This CDR3 is CASRVDSQETQYF. CDR3 DNA sequence: TGTGCCAGCAGGGTCGACAGCCAAGAGACCCAGTACTTC.